Listed here is a single T cell receptor beta chain. Its antigen remains unidentified. Base quality data are lacking; no much larger clone is found one base away. The sample originates from a study of CD8+ T cells in alopecia areata (dated by TCRdb to between 2017 and 2018). For the study in its entirety: The treated patients, all with moderate-to-severe alopecia areata, were enrolled in an open-label pilot trial of oral tofacitinib given at 5 to 10 mg twice daily. The RNA source kit depended on sample type: the PAXgene miRNA kit for fixed scalp, the miRNeasy kit for PBMCs, and the RNeasy kit for mouse skin. To study T cell clonal expansion in alopecia areata, the researchers applied high-throughput TCRbeta sequencing to both the C3H/HeJ mouse model and human patients. Human TCRbeta sequencing covered scalp tissue and sorted CD4+ and CD8+ peripheral blood T cells from patchy and totalis/universalis alopecia areata patients and healthy controls. Biopsies were taken from tofacitinib-treated patients at baseline and at 4 and 24 weeks of treatment, and a later scalp biopsy was taken in several of the tofacitinib-treated patients. TCRbeta CDR3 regions were amplified by immunoSEQ multiplex PCR using 35 Vbeta forward and 13 Jbeta reverse primers. Patients received tofacitinib for 6 to 18 months and were then followed off drug for 6 months to check for delayed response and recurrence. Scalp clonality was compared among normal scalp (n=4), patchy alopecia areata scalp (n=8), and alopecia totalis/universalis scalp (n=8). What the authors observed across the whole study: Unlike mouse skin, which is dominated by gammadelta T cells, normal human skin has resident alphabeta T cells that are also sequenced, and this complicates analysis of the scalp TCR repertoire. Compared with normal scalp, lesional scalp had higher clonality and more expanded CD8+ clones, particularly in alopecia totalis/universalis, a pattern that suggests antigenic drive. Shared TCR sequences between patients were less evident than in mice, which may be partly attributable to HLA diversity in the patient population.

The protocol used for the library was the immunoSEQ multiplex PCR assay. For TCR sequencing, RNA was extracted from every sample and reverse transcribed into cDNA to serve as template. First-strand cDNA was synthesized using SuperScript III with a 2:1 mix of oligo-dT and random hexamers. A synthetic immune receptor repertoire was used to gauge amplification bias, and whatever bias remained was removed computationally. The authors processed their data as follows. Raw reads were preprocessed to remove errors, and CDR3 was defined by IMGT conventions from the conserved cysteine to phenylalanine. Clonality was computed as 1 minus the Shannon entropy, with the entropy normalized by log2 of the number of productive unique TCRs. Whether each scalp clone was CD4 or CD8 was inferred by checking scalp TCRbeta sequences against the CD4 and CD8 repertoires from sorted blood. TCRdb obtained this table from immuneACCESS and retained in-frame rearrangements with V and J assigned. These tables miss some clones; where compared with another copy, unresolved V genes account for less than half of the shortfall, and the remainder is unexplained. The D gene and trimming were derived from the DNA, and the V and J assignments and clone size from that table. This sample is represented by approximately 59,000 clones; approximately 45% of them were singletons. Approximately 18% of the sample lies in the top ten.

CDR1 and CDR2, looked up from the germline V gene, are LGHNT and FRNRAP. V loses 8 bases, J loses 5 bases, and the germline ends lie 10 bases apart. CDR3 length: 11 amino acids, cysteine to phenylalanine. This entry keeps only the CDR3 DNA: 33 bases, framed from base 1. The sample's time point label is to be understood as: baseline before oral tofacitinib. From alopecia areata patients, peripheral blood was collected along with lesional scalp punch biopsies. PBMCs were isolated by density centrifugation and stained for CD3, CD4 and CD8, after which CD4+ and CD8+ T cells were sorted on a FACSAria. This sequence originates from a human donor with alopecia areata. The receptor chain draws on TRBV12-5 and TRBJ2-7, with a tentative D gene TRBD2 over 6 matching bases. This material consisted of CD8+ T cells sorted from blood, taken at week 0. The DNA is as follows: TGTGCTAGTACTAGCCTGAACGAGCAGTACTTC. Translated, it reads CASTSLNEQYF.